The rows below give T cell receptor beta chains drawn from one sample of a study of beta chain features in type 1 diabetes. Using immunoSEQ multiplex PCR, the repertoire was profiled, and TCRdb retains in-frame clones only, with some absent. This sample has 400,000 to 550,000 clones, with about an eighth found just once. The sequencing sample was made of naive CD4+ T cells from blood. All receptors derive from a woman under 30 in good health. Each CDR3 is given with its conserved first and last residue. A D gene is named only where the DNA matches it firmly. The listing skips clone size in some rows; elsewhere it reads once, few, many or a size class.

J gene,clone size,V gene,D gene,CDR3 length,CDR3 protein,CDR3 DNA
TRBJ2-5,.,TRBV2,TRBD2,13,CASRVTAGETQYF,TGTGCCAGCAGAGTTACAGCGGGGGAGACCCAGTACTTC
TRBJ2-1,.,TRBV7-9,TRBD2,15,CASSLAGGLYNEQFF,TGTGCCAGCAGCCTAGCGGGGGGACTTTACAATGAGCAGTTCTTC
TRBJ1-4,few,TRBV29-1,.,14,CSVVRGTTNEKLFF,TGCAGCGTTGTTCGGGGAACAACTAATGAAAAACTGTTTTTT
TRBJ1-1,few,TRBV18,.,13,CASSPAGNTEAFF,TGTGCCAGCTCACCAGCAGGGAACACTGAAGCTTTCTTT
TRBJ1-4,.,TRBV5-6,.,14,CASSSTKGGEKLFF,TGTGCCAGCAGCTCAACCAAGGGGGGCGAAAAACTGTTTTTT
TRBJ2-1,few,TRBV7-2,.,15,CASSSQTSISLEQFF,TGTGCCAGCAGCTCCCAGACTAGTATTTCGCTCGAGCAGTTCTTC
TRBJ2-7,few,TRBV5-1,.,15,CASKRPAGGSYEQYF,TGCGCCAGCAAACGGCCCGCAGGGGGGTCCTACGAGCAGTACTTC
TRBJ1-4,.,TRBV7-9,.,14,CASSFAGDGAKLFF,TGTGCCAGCAGCTTCGCAGGGGATGGGGCAAAACTGTTTTTT
TRBJ1-4,.,TRBV7-2,.,16,CASSRITGWTNEKLFF,TGTGCCAGCAGCCGCATAACAGGGTGGACTAATGAAAAACTGTTTTTT
TRBJ2-7,few,TRBV10-3,.,15,CAISESGGISYEQYF,TGTGCCATCAGTGAGTCTGGCGGGATTAGTTACGAGCAGTACTTC
TRBJ2-7,few,TRBV7-8,.,14,CASSLARSSYEQYF,TGTGCCAGCAGCTTAGCGCGCAGTAGCTACGAGCAGTACTTC
TRBJ1-1,.,TRBV30,.,15,CAWSVQSGSNTEAFF,TGTGCCTGGAGTGTACAGTCAGGGTCGAACACTGAAGCTTTCTTT
TRBJ2-1,few,TRBV18,TRBD1,15,CASSTLGQGYNEQFF,TGTGCCAGCTCCACCCTTGGACAGGGGTACAATGAGCAGTTCTTC
TRBJ2-4,.,TRBV7-6,TRBD1,17,CASSLGVLRDRKNIQYF,TGTGCCAGCAGCTTAGGGGTTCTCCGGGACAGAAAAAACATTCAGTACTTC
TRBJ2-7,.,TRBV2,.,12,CASGAGIYEQYF,TGTGCCAGCGGGGCAGGGATCTACGAGCAGTACTTC
TRBJ2-1,few,TRBV5-1,TRBD2,16,CASSLGGGSRSNEQFF,TGCGCCAGCAGCTTGGGAGGCGGGAGTCGGTCCAATGAGCAGTTCTTC
TRBJ1-1,.,TRBV30,.,15,CAWREVTAGNTEAFF,TGTGCCTGGAGGGAGGTTACCGCAGGGAACACTGAAGCTTTCTTT
TRBJ2-3,.,TRBV7-2,.,14,CASSAETDTDTQYF,TGTGCCAGCAGCGCCGAGACAGACACAGATACGCAGTATTTT
TRBJ2-1,few,TRBV25-1,.,17,CASSELTGPLSYNEQFF,TGTGCCAGCAGTGAACTAACAGGCCCCCTCTCCTACAATGAGCAGTTCTTC
TRBJ1-5,.,TRBV27,.,16,CASSLLLGSGNQPQHF,TGTGCCAGCAGTTTACTTCTAGGGTCGGGCAATCAGCCCCAGCATTTT
TRBJ2-5,few,TRBV5-1,TRBD1,14,CASRQGTGEETQYF,TGCGCCAGCAGACAGGGGACAGGTGAAGAGACCCAGTACTTC
TRBJ2-1,few,TRBV29-1,.,12,CSASGTPSEQFF,TGCAGCGCTTCCGGGACCCCTAGTGAGCAGTTCTTC
TRBJ2-3,few,TRBV5-1,.,14,CASSLGRATDTQYF,TGCGCCAGCAGCTTGGGCCGCGCCACAGATACGCAGTATTTT
TRBJ2-5,.,TRBV4-3,.,15,CASSQADSDQETQYF,TGCGCCAGCAGCCAAGCTGATTCGGACCAAGAGACCCAGTACTTC
TRBJ2-3,.,TRBV28,TRBD2,16,CASSSSGGRSTDTQYF,TGTGCCAGCAGCTCGAGCGGGGGGCGGAGCACAGATACGCAGTATTTT
TRBJ2-5,.,TRBV14,TRBD2,14,CASSQAGTTGTQYF,TGTGCCAGCAGCCAAGCCGGGACTACGGGGACCCAGTACTTC
TRBJ1-1,.,TRBV27,.,15,CASSLSWGLNTEAFF,TGTGCCAGCAGTTTATCCTGGGGGTTAAACACTGAAGCTTTCTTT
TRBJ2-7,few,TRBV5-4,TRBD1,13,CASSRTGVYEQYF,TGTGCCAGCAGCAGGACAGGAGTCTACGAGCAGTACTTC
TRBJ1-4,few,TRBV28,.,14,CASGERRFNEKLFF,TGTGCCAGCGGCGAACGGCGATTTAATGAAAAACTGTTTTTT
TRBJ1-2,.,TRBV28,TRBD1,10,CASSGQGYTF,TGTGCCAGCAGTGGACAGGGATACACCTTC
TRBJ1-1,few,TRBV9,.,15,CASSVGRAGNTEAFF,TGTGCCAGCAGCGTAGGGAGGGCAGGGAACACTGAAGCTTTCTTT
TRBJ2-7,.,TRBV30,.,12,CAWSHPNSGQYF,TGTGCCTGGAGTCACCCAAACTCTGGACAGTACTTC
TRBJ2-5,few,TRBV5-6,.,15,CASSLGTGQQETQYF,TGTGCCAGCAGCTTGGGCACGGGGCAGCAAGAGACCCAGTACTTC
TRBJ2-1,few,TRBV2,TRBD2,15,CASSDRGAGFDEQFF,TGTGCCAGTTCGGATCGTGGAGCGGGATTTGATGAGCAGTTCTTC
TRBJ2-4,many,TRBV4-3,.,13,CASSQERGAVQYF,TGCGCCAGCAGCCAAGAACGGGGGGCGGTTCAGTACTTC
TRBJ2-1,.,TRBV4-3,.,14,CASSQATWGHEQFF,TGCGCCAGCAGCCAGGCCACATGGGGGCATGAGCAGTTCTTC
TRBJ2-6,.,TRBV4-2,TRBD1,18,CASSHGQGPSSGANVLTF,TGTGCCAGCAGCCACGGACAGGGGCCGAGCTCTGGGGCCAACGTCCTGACTTTC
TRBJ2-2,.,TRBV2,.,15,CASSEPSGYTGELFF,TGTGCCAGCAGTGAACCATCAGGGTACACCGGGGAGCTGTTTTTT
TRBJ1-1,few,TRBV20-1,.,11,CSGYNRLEAFF,TGCAGTGGATACAACAGGTTGGAAGCTTTCTTT
TRBJ1-2,few,TRBV27,.,15,CASSFRGTRDYGYTF,TGTGCCAGCAGTTTTAGAGGGACACGGGACTATGGCTACACCTTC
TRBJ2-1,few,TRBV7-2,.,13,CASSLRINNEQFF,TGTGCCAGCAGCTTACGCATTAACAATGAGCAGTTCTTC
TRBJ1-4,few,TRBV29-1,.,16,CSSRAGDSLDSEKLFF,TGCAGCTCCAGGGCAGGGGATTCATTGGATAGTGAAAAACTGTTTTTT
TRBJ1-1,.,TRBV9,.,14,CASSVDVVPAEAFF,TGTGCCAGCAGCGTAGACGTCGTCCCCGCTGAAGCTTTCTTT
TRBJ2-3,.,TRBV2,.,15,CASTGWKGLADTQYF,TGTGCCAGCACCGGATGGAAGGGTCTGGCAGATACGCAGTATTTT
TRBJ2-7,.,TRBV7-9,TRBD2,14,CASSPSGRDYEQYF,TGTGCCAGCAGCCCAAGCGGGAGAGATTACGAGCAGTACTTC
TRBJ2-5,few,TRBV7-2,.,12,CASSPGPQPQYF,TGTGCCAGCAGCCCTGGACCGCAGCCCCAGTACTTC
TRBJ2-1,few,TRBV2,TRBD2,13,CALSGAPGNEQFF,TGTGCCCTTAGCGGGGCCCCGGGAAATGAGCAGTTCTTC
TRBJ1-1,few,TRBV29-1,.,13,CSVERPLNTEAFF,TGCAGCGTTGAACGACCACTGAACACTGAAGCTTTCTTT
TRBJ2-7,.,TRBV11-2,.,13,CASSLTDSYEQYF,TGTGCCAGCAGCTTAACAGATTCCTACGAGCAGTACTTC
TRBJ2-1,few,TRBV9,.,16,CASSVDPLGSYNEQFF,TGTGCCAGCAGCGTAGACCCCCTAGGCTCCTACAATGAGCAGTTCTTC
TRBJ1-2,.,TRBV18,TRBD1,15,CASSPGQGGNYGYTF,TGTGCCAGCTCACCTGGACAGGGAGGCAACTATGGCTACACCTTC
TRBJ1-1,.,TRBV28,.,17,CASSRNSRRPMNTEAFF,TGTGCCAGCAGTAGAAACTCACGGAGACCCATGAACACTGAAGCTTTCTTT
TRBJ2-5,few,TRBV6-5,.,13,CASSVLSGRTQYF,TGTGCCAGCAGCGTTCTATCGGGGCGGACCCAGTACTTC
TRBJ2-5,few,TRBV7-8,.,14,CASSLEGRGETQYF,TGTGCCAGCAGCTTAGAAGGCCGTGGAGAGACCCAGTACTTC